Below, 20 T cell receptor beta chains from the same sample are listed, as sequenced in a study of technical replicates of blood from several donors. The repertoire was sequenced with immunoSEQ multiplex PCR; TCRdb's copy has only in-frame clones and lacks some. The profile covers some 66,000 clones, with about 98% appearing a single time and around 0.15% taken by the ten largest. The sample taken for sequencing was T cells isolated from PBMCs. Receptors were obtained from a human donor in good health.

The chain joins TRBV5-6 to TRBJ2-1, with 9 nucleotides matching TRBD1. There are 15 residues in the CDR3. Germline trimming cut 4 bases from V and 2 bases from J; bases unmatched to any gene: 4. Looked up from germline, CDR1 is SGHDT and CDR2 is YYEEEE. CDR3 DNA: TGTGCCAGCAGCACAGGACAGGGGCCCTACAATGAGCAGTTCTTC. Its protein is CASSTGQGPYNEQFF.

The gene calls are TRBV6-6 and TRBJ1-4, with a possible D match to TRBD1 (5 bases). CDR1 MNHNY and CDR2 SVGAGI come from the germline V gene (reference sequence). V lost 8 bases and J lost 5, with 21 bases in between. The CDR3 extends over 16 amino acids. In DNA, the CDR3 is TGTGCCAGCCGTCGGTTTTCCGACAGCTCCAATGAAAAACTGTTTTTT. Translated: CASRRFSDSSNEKLFF.

V usage is TRBV7-9 and J usage is TRBJ2-5; maybe TRBD2 (5 bases). Germline loops: CDR1 SEHNR, CDR2 FQNEAQ (reference sequence). CDR3 length: 14 amino acids. With 4 bases removed from V and 5 bases from J, the gap between germline ends came to 14 bases. The CDR3 loop reads CASSYSRPGETQYF. The CDR3 DNA reads as TGTGCCAGCAGCTACTCACGGCCGGGGGAGACCCAGTACTTC.

The chain carries TRBV2 and TRBJ2-7; D is undetermined. Looked up from germline, CDR1 is SNHLY and CDR2 is FYNNEI. The CDR3 has 13 amino acids. Trimming pared 4 bases from V and 2 bases from J, leaving 9 bases between. The CDR3, as DNA: TGTGCCAGCAGTGGAGGAATAGCCTACGAGCAGTACTTC. This encodes CASSGGIAYEQYF.

The chain combines TRBV7-8 with TRBJ1-5, with 7 bases that match TRBD1. Germline CDR1 is SGHVS and CDR2 is FQNEAQ. V gave up 5 bases and J gave up 0 bases; unmatched junction bases: 7. This CDR3 has 16 amino acids. CDR3 bases: TGTGCCAGCAGCCAATCACAGGGGACTAGCAATCAGCCCCAGCATTTT. It is translated as CASSQSQGTSNQPQHF.

This chain connects TRBV9 to TRBJ2-2; no clear D. Trimming cost V 0 bases and J 6 bases, with 9 bases left between them. Germline V gene lookup returns CDR1 SGDLS and CDR2 YYNGEE. The CDR3 consists of 14 residues. CDR3 amino acids: CASSVVPGAGELFF. The CDR3 DNA reads TGTGCCAGCAGCGTAGTCCCGGGTGCCGGGGAGCTGTTTTTT.

The chain couples TRBV29-1 to TRBJ1-3, with D unresolved. The CDR3 is 17 amino acids. With 4 bases removed from V and 0 bases from J, the gap between germline ends came to 19 bases. Germline V lookup: CDR1 SQVTM, CDR2 ANQGSEA. The CDR3 sequence: CSVVGLLEGISGNTIYF. The CDR3, as DNA: TGCAGCGTTGTTGGTCTGCTGGAGGGAATCTCTGGAAACACCATATATTTT.

This rearrangement joins TRBV19 to TRBJ1-3; the D gene is possibly TRBD1 (5 bases). Between the trimmed V and J ends, which lost 9 bases and 3 bases, there was a span of 18 bases. CDR1 and CDR2 from the germline V gene are LNHDA and SQIVND (reference sequence). The CDR3 loop spans 15 amino acids. For the CDR3, the DNA is TGTGCCAGCCACCCGGGGGAGATCGGTGGAAACACCATATATTTT. Protein: CASHPGEIGGNTIYF.

V and J are TRBV15 and TRBJ1-4; D is uncertain. The CDR3 is 15 amino acids. The germline V and J ends were trimmed by 3 bases and 0 bases, with 8 bases remaining between them. The germline V gene has CDR1 LNHNV and CDR2 YYDKDF (reference sequence). CDR3: CATSRDTTTNEKLFF. In nucleotides, the CDR3 is TGTGCCACCAGCAGGGATACTACAACTAATGAAAAACTGTTTTTT.

The chain joins TRBV9 to TRBJ1-6; 9 positions match TRBD1. Trimming cost V 2 bases and J 10 bases; bases outside gene matches: 13. The CDR3 has 17 amino acids. CDR1 and CDR2 from the germline V gene are SGDLS and YYNGEE. CDR3 sequence reads: CASSVQPGGQGRSPLHF. DNA of the CDR3: TGTGCCAGCAGCGTCCAGCCAGGGGGACAGGGCCGGTCACCCCTCCACTTT.

This chain joins TRBV6-1 and TRBJ1-5, with D possibly TRBD1 on 5 matching bases. CDR3 size: 15 residues. Deletions cut 7 bases from V and 6 bases from J, with 19 bases between. The germline CDR1 and CDR2 sequences are MNHNS and SASEGT. The CDR3 nucleotides read TGTGCCAGCACTCCCGACAGATTGACGGGTCAGCCCCAGCATTTT. Protein sequence: CASTPDRLTGQPQHF.

Only a few counts were recorded for this clone. The rearrangement joins TRBV6-5 to TRBJ2-1, with 10 nucleotides matching TRBD2. Germline CDR1 and CDR2: MNHEY and SVGAGI. The CDR3 covers 15 residues. The junction had 6 bases not matched to a gene; V was cut back by 2 bases and J by 8 bases. The CDR3 nucleotides are TGTGCCAGCAGTTACCCTAGCGGGAGCATCGATGAGCAGTTCTTC. This encodes CASSYPSGSIDEQFF.

A word on this clone: The sample has other DNA sequences that encode this CDR3 too. This sequence joins TRBV2 and TRBJ2-7, with TRBD2 matching 8 bases. The V gene end was trimmed by 1 base and the J gene end by 4 bases; junction bases not matched to a gene: 3. The CDR3 has 14 amino acids. From germline, CDR1 is SNHLY and CDR2 FYNNEI. The CDR3: CASSEGGGPYEQYF. In DNA, the CDR3 is TGTGCCAGCAGTGAAGGCGGGGGGCCTTACGAGCAGTACTTC.

V usage is TRBV14 and J usage is TRBJ1-2; D gene ambiguous. The V gene lost 1 base and the J gene lost 10 bases, with 10 bases spanning the gap. Germline V lookup: CDR1 SGHDN, CDR2 FVKESK. The CDR3 has 12 amino acids. CDR3 loop: CASSQVTDFYTF. CDR3 coding DNA: TGTGCCAGCAGCCAAGTTACGGACTTCTACACCTTC.

The gene calls are TRBV28 and TRBJ2-7; D ambiguous. The V and J ends lost 7 bases and 1 base respectively, with 11 bases between them. This CDR3 is built from 13 residues. Germline V gene lookup returns CDR1 MDHEN and CDR2 SYDVKM. This CDR3 is CASTPRGSYEQYF. In nucleotides, the CDR3 is TGTGCCAGCACCCCACGAGGTTCCTACGAGCAGTACTTC.

The J gene is TRBJ2-7, the V gene TRBV4-1; 9 positions match TRBD2. V trimming: 4 bases; J trimming: 0 bases; junction bases outside the gene matches: 4. CDR1 is MGHRA, CDR2 YSYEKL, per germline. This CDR3 region has 15 residues. The CDR3 nucleotides are TGCGCCAGCAGCCCGACTAGCGGCAGCTCCTACGAGCAGTACTTC. Its protein is CASSPTSGSSYEQYF.

The chain combines TRBV27 with TRBJ1-5, with a weak D call TRBD1 (6 bases). From germline, CDR1 is MNHEY and CDR2 SMNVEV (reference sequence). The V end lost 5 bases, the J end lost 5 bases, and 19 bases lay between the germline ends. The length of the CDR3 is 16 residues. CDR3 in DNA: TGTGCCAGCAGTCTTATCTCAGGGGTAGATCATCAGCCCCAGCATTTT. Protein: CASSLISGVDHQPQHF.

The chain links TRBV28 to TRBJ2-3, with TRBD2 matching 12 bases. CDR3 length equals 15 residues. J lost 4 bases, V lost 5 bases, and 4 bases had no gene match. Germline V gene sequence: CDR1 MDHEN, CDR2 SYDVKM. This CDR3 is CASSILAGGPDTQYF. CDR3 nucleotides: TGTGCCAGCAGTATACTAGCGGGAGGACCAGATACGCAGTATTTT. The full variable domain, in which reference TRBV28 and TRBJ2-3 provide the parts outside the CDR3, is DVKVTQSSRYLVKRTGEKVFLECVQDMDHENMFWYRQDPGLGLRLIYFSYDVKMKEKGDIPEGYSVSREKKERFSLILESASTNQTSMYLCASSILAGGPDTQYFGPGTRLTVL.

Of note for this clone: One end of the junction does not line up with germline, which may come from a read error. The chain couples TRBV19 to TRBJ1-1; D uncertain. Germline CDR1 is LNHDA and CDR2 is SQIVND (reference sequence). The CDR3 spans 13 residues. As DNA, the CDR3 is TGTGCCAGTAGTTTAGACGTCCCTATGGAAGCTTTCTTT. Translating it yields CASSLDVPMEAFF.

In regard to this clone: The same CDR3 can be traced to other DNA sequences in this sample. The chain recombines TRBV5-1 with TRBJ2-3; 16 nucleotides match TRBD2. This CDR3 is 16 amino acids long. The V and J ends lost 4 bases and 3 bases, in that order; junction bases with no gene match: 2. Germline lookup yields CDR1 SGHRS and CDR2 YFSETQ. CDR3 bases: TGCGCCAGCAGCCCGGGACTAGCGGGAGGGACAGATACGCAGTATTTT. Protein product: CASSPGLAGGTDTQYF.